The clone carrying this TCR beta chain occurred a few times. This CDR3 contains 12 residues. Trimming shortened V by 2 bases and J by 8 bases, and 9 bases separated the two germline ends. Germline values: CDR1 MNHNS, CDR2 SASEGT. These data come from a study of T-cell reconstitution after alpha-beta-depleted transplantation in children. Construction of the TCRbeta library involved unique molecular identifiers. TCRdb called the PCR reads again in MiXCR, with one record for every CDR3 protein. Among some 310,000 distinct CDR3 sequences listed, approximately 23% were seen once. The source is a male patient between 10 and 17 years old who had a stem cell transplant for acute lymphoblastic leukemia, so the T cells may come from the graft donor. V is TRBV6-1 and J is TRBJ1-1; a possible D gene is TRBD1 (5 bases). Here the sequenced sample was PBMCs, mostly from graft donor cells, taken 180 days after TCRalphabeta/CD19-depleted stem cell transplant. The CDR3 DNA sequence: TGTGCCAGCAGTGAACTCGGGACGGAAGCTTTCTTT. Protein: CASSELGTEAFF.